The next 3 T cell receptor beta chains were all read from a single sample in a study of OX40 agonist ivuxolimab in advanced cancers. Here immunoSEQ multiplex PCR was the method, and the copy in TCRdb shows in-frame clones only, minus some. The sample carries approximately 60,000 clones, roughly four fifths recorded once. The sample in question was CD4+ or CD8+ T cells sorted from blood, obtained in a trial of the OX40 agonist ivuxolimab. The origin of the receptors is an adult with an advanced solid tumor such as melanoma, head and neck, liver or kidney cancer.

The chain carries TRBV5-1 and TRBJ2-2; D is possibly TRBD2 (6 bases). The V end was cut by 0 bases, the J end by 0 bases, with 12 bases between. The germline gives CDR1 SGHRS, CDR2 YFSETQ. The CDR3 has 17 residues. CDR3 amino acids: CASSLGLANSNTGELFF. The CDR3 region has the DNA TGCGCCAGCAGCTTGGGGCTAGCGAACTCGAACACCGGGGAGCTGTTTTTT.

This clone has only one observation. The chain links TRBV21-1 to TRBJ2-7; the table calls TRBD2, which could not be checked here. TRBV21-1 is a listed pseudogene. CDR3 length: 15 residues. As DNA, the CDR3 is TGTGCCAGCAGCAAAGGGGCGGGGGCAAGGTACGAGCAGTACTTC. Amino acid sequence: CASSKGAGARYEQYF.

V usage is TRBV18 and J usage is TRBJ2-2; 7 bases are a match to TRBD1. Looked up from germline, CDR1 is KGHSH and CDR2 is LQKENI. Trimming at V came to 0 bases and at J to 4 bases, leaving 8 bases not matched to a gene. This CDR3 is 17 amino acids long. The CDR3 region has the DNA TGTGCCAGCTCACCACCAAGAAGACAGGGAGCCACCGGGGAGCTGTTTTTT. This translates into CASSPPRRQGATGELFF.